These 14 T cell receptor beta chains were all obtained from the same sample, sequenced in a study of T cells in Graves' hyperthyroidism and ophthalmopathy. There were TCR beta CDR3 regions amplified from RNA transcripts. First-round RT-PCR targeting the TCR CDR3 was performed with the HTBI primer set. Via MiXCR, TCRdb re-called the multiplex PCR reads, giving one row per CDR3 protein. In the table there are about 270,000 distinct CDR3 sequences, approximately 16% of which are singletons. The sample comprised blood. The receptors were sampled from a woman aged 45-65 years with Graves' hyperthyroidism that later progressed to Graves' ophthalmopathy.

This clonotype was seen repeatedly, ten times or more. The chain combines TRBV2 with TRBJ2-2; 8 nucleotides agree with TRBD1. The CDR3 totals 15 residues. The junction had 6 bases not matched to a gene; V was cut back by 6 bases and J by 3 bases. CDR1 and CDR2 (germline): SNHLY, FYNNEI. The CDR3 DNA sequence: TGTGCCAGCAGCCGACAGGGGACGGACACCGGGGAGCTGTTTTTT. Its protein product is CASSRQGTDTGELFF.

This clonotype was detected only a few times. A read error may produce the germline difference seen at one junction end. This chain uses TRBV11-3 with TRBJ2-2, with 9 bases that match TRBD2. CDR3 length: 16 residues. The V gene's germline CDR1 is SGHNT and CDR2 YENEEA. CDR3 sequence: CAGSLGSGRITGELFF. Written as DNA, the CDR3 is TGTGCCGGCAGCTTAGGGAGCGGGAGGATCACCGGGGAGCTGTTTTTT.

Comment on this clonotype: A much larger clone is a single base away; this may be a read error. This chain links TRBV20-1 with TRBJ2-7; 7 bases line up with TRBD1. This CDR3 region has 14 residues. V lost 6 bases and J lost 6; bases outside the gene matches: 14. Germline V gene lookup returns CDR1 DFQATT and CDR2 SNEGSKA (reference sequence). CDR3 region: CSALRQGVIGEQYF. The DNA for the CDR3 is TGCAGTGCGCTTCGACAGGGAGTTATCGGCGAGCAGTACTTC.

Ten or more counts support this clonotype. V gene TRBV28 combines with J gene TRBJ1-3; no definite D call. CDR1 is MDHEN and CDR2 is SYDVKM in the germline V gene. The CDR3 is 13 amino acids. With 9 bases removed from V and 4 bases from J, the gap between germline ends came to 13 bases. DNA of the CDR3: TGTGCCAGTCCCGGCCCGGGAGGAAACACCATATATTTT. Protein sequence: CASPGPGGNTIYF. The entire variable domain, with the rest obtained from reference TRBV28 and TRBJ1-3, is as follows: DVKVTQSSRYLVKRTGEKVFLECVQDMDHENMFWYRQDPGLGLRLIYFSYDVKMKEKGDIPEGYSVSREKKERFSLILESASTNQTSMYLCASPGPGGNTIYFGEGSWLTVV.

This clonotype was found a few times. This may be a read error: a much more frequent sequence differs by one nucleotide. This chain connects TRBV11-2 to TRBJ2-1; D is possibly TRBD2 (6 bases). The CDR3 has 15 amino acids. V was pared by 7 bases and J by 8 bases, with 21 bases between. CDR1 and CDR2 from the germline V gene are SGHAT and FQNNGV. CDR3 bases: TGTGCCAGCAACTTGTCTCCTTTACTAGCAGATGAGCAGTTCTTC. Translation gives CASNLSPLLADEQFF. Full variable domain (missing parts from reference TRBV11-2 and TRBJ2-1): EAGVAQSPRYKIIEKRQSVAFWCNPISGHATLYWYQQILGQGPKLLIQFQNNGVVDDSQLPKDRFSAERLKGVDSTLKIQPAKLEDSAVYLCASNLSPLLADEQFFGPGTRLTVL.

This clonotype was observed many times. The chain carries TRBV2 and TRBJ1-2; no definite D call. The CDR3 length is 13 residues. V was cut by 8 bases and J by 2 bases, with 12 bases left in between. The germline V gene encodes CDR1 SNHLY and CDR2 FYNNEI. The CDR3 coding sequence is TGTGCCAGCGAAGTGGAGAGAAACTATGGCTACACCTTC. This encodes CASEVERNYGYTF. Full variable domain (remainder filled in from reference TRBV2 and TRBJ1-2): EPEVTQTPSHQVTQMGQEVILRCVPISNHLYFYWYRQILGQKVEFLVSFYNNEISEKSEIFDDQFSVERPDGSNFTLKIRSTKLEDSAMYFCASEVERNYGYTFGSGTRLTVV.

This clonotype has only a few counts. V is TRBV7-8 and J is TRBJ1-1; D possibly corresponds to TRBD1 (5 bases). The ends were cut back, 1 base at V and 2 bases at J, with 11 bases in the middle. In germline, CDR1 is SGHVS, CDR2 FQNEAQ. This CDR3 has 15 residues. CDR3 in amino acids: CASSLGTRANTEAFF. As DNA, the CDR3 is TGTGCCAGCAGCTTAGGGACCAGGGCCAACACTGAAGCTTTCTTT.

The chain joins TRBV9 to TRBJ1-2; 9 bases fit TRBD1. The CDR3 sequence is 15 residues long. Germline loops: CDR1 SGDLS, CDR2 YYNGEE. V was clipped by 2 bases and J by 3 bases; unmatched bases: 5. CDR3: CASSVTGGRDYGYTF. CDR3 DNA sequence: TGTGCCAGCAGCGTTACAGGGGGCAGGGACTATGGCTACACCTTC.

This clonotype has only one observation. The rearrangement uses TRBV10-2 and TRBJ1-1; no clear D gene. CDR1 and CDR2 from the germline V gene are WSHSY and SAAADI. The CDR3 is 13 amino acids. V lost 6 bases and J 0 bases, leaving 8 bases between the germline ends. CDR3 sequence reads: CASRGWLNTEAFF. Written as DNA, the CDR3 is TGCGCCAGCAGAGGGTGGCTGAACACTGAAGCTTTCTTT.

The chain has TRBV9 and TRBJ1-3; D might be TRBD1 (6 bases). Trimming pared 0 bases from V and 4 bases from J, leaving 14 bases between. Germline loops: CDR1 SGDLS, CDR2 YYNGEE. This CDR3 has 16 amino acids. The CDR3 reads CASSVGDNSRGNTIYF. CDR3 nucleotide sequence: TGTGCCAGCAGCGTAGGGGACAATTCTCGCGGAAACACCATATATTTT.

There are many counts of this clonotype. The chain carries TRBV27 and TRBJ1-1; TRBD1 might be the D (6 bases). This CDR3 has 15 residues. In germline, CDR1 is MNHEY, CDR2 SMNVEV (reference sequence). V was cut by 4 bases and J by 0 bases, with 12 bases left in between. CDR3 in DNA: TGTGCCAGCAGTTCGGACAGTTTCATGAACACTGAAGCTTTCTTT. It encodes CASSSDSFMNTEAFF.

The sample holds many counts of this clonotype. This chain connects TRBV15 to TRBJ2-3; no clear D gene. The V end was cut by 3 bases, the J end by 0 bases, with 7 bases between. This CDR3 comprises 14 residues. Germline V CDR1 and CDR2: LNHNV, YYDKDF (reference sequence). CDR3 region: CATSSRQSTDTQYF. DNA for the CDR3: TGTGCCACCAGCAGCAGGCAGAGCACAGATACGCAGTATTTT.

Many counts were recorded for this clonotype. V gene TRBV20-1 combines with J gene TRBJ2-1, with D possibly TRBD2 on 5 matching bases. Germline lookup yields CDR1 DFQATT and CDR2 SNEGSKA (reference sequence). The V end lost 3 bases, the J end lost 6 bases, and 15 bases lay between the germline ends. CDR3 length: 14 residues. The DNA of the CDR3 is TGCAGTGCTAGGGGAGAACGGGAAGCCAATGAGCAGTTCTTC. Amino acids: CSARGEREANEQFF.

In this sample, this clonotype turned up many times. V and J are TRBV3-1 and TRBJ1-2, with 7 nucleotides matching TRBD1. V shed 4 bases and J 6 bases; nucleotides not matched to a gene: 8. Looked up from germline, CDR1 is LGHDT and CDR2 is YNNKEL (reference sequence). The CDR3 sequence is 14 residues long. The CDR3 coding sequence is TGTGCCAGCAGCCTATTCGACAGGGATAATGGCTACACCTTC. Amino acid sequence: CASSLFDRDNGYTF.